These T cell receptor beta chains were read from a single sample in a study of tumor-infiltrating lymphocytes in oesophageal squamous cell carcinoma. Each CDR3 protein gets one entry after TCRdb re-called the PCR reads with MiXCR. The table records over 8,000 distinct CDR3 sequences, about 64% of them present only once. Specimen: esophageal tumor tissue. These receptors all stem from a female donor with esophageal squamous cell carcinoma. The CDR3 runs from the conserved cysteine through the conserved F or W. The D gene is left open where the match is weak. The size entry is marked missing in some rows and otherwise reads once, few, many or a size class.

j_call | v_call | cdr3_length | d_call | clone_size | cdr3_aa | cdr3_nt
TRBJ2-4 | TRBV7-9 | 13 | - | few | CASSPPGWNIQYF | TGTGCCAGCAGCCCCCCTGGGTGGAACATTCAGTACTTC
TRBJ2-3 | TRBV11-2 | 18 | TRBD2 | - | CASSAKLAGGRSTDTQYF | TGTGCCAGCAGCGCCAAACTAGCGGGAGGGCGTAGCACAGATACGCAGTATTTT
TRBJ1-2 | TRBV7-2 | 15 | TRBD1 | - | CASSPQGGIYYGYTF | TGTGCCAGCAGCCCTCAGGGGGGTATATACTATGGCTACACCTTC
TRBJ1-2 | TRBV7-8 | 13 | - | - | CASSSGSGDGYTF | TGTGCCAGCAGCTCCGGTTCGGGGGATGGCTACACCTTC
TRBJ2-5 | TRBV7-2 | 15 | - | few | CASSLVRGGGETQYF | TGTGCCAGCAGCTTGGTCAGAGGGGGAGGGGAGACCCAGTACTTC
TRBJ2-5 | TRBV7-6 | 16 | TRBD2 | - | CASSPRGSGTWETQYF | TGTGCCAGCAGCCCTCGGGGTAGCGGGACTTGGGAGACCCAGTACTTC
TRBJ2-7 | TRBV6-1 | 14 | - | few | CASNTESSSYEQYF | TGTGCCAGCAACACGGAATCAAGCTCCTACGAGCAGTACTTC
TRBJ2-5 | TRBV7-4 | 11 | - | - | CASTNAETQYF | TGTGCCAGCACTAACGCGGAGACCCAGTACTTC
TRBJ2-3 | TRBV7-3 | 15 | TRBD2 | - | CASSLGLAGADTQYF | TGTGCCAGCAGCTTAGGGCTAGCGGGGGCAGATACGCAGTATTTT
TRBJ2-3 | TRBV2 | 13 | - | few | CASSEEGADTQYF | TGTGCCAGCAGTGAAGAGGGGGCAGATACGCAGTATTTT
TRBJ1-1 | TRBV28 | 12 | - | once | CASSKDGGVAFF | TGTGCCAGCAGCAAGGACGGGGGGGTAGCTTTCTTT
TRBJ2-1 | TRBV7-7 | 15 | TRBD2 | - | CASSLFSGSYNEQFF | TGTGCTAGCAGCTTATTTAGCGGGAGTTACAATGAGCAGTTCTTC
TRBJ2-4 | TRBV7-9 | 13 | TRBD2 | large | CASSLEGLSIQYF | TGTGCCAGCAGCTTAGAGGGACTAAGCATTCAGTACTTC
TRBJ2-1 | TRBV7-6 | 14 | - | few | CASSHRGRANEQFF | TGTGCCAGCAGCCATAGGGGGAGGGCCAATGAGCAGTTCTTC
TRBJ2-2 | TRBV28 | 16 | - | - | CASSRETGANTGELFF | TGTGCCAGCAGCCGAGAGACAGGCGCGAACACCGGGGAGCTGTTTTTT
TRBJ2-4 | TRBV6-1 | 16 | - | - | CASQGATQIDTNIQYF | TGTGCCAGCCAGGGTGCGACACAAATCGACACGAACATTCAGTACTTC
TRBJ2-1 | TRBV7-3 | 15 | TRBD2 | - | CASSLTASGRAGQFF | TGTGCCAGCAGCTTAACGGCTAGCGGGAGGGCCGGGCAGTTCTTC
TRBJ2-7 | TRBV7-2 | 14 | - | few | CASSFDRNSYEQYF | TGTGCCAGCAGCTTCGACAGGAACTCCTACGAGCAGTACTTC
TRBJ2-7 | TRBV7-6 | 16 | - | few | CASSYRGPSGTYEQYF | TGTGCCAGCAGCTACAGGGGGCCTAGCGGGACCTACGAGCAGTACTTC
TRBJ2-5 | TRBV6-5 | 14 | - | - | CASSYGQGQETQYF | TGTGCCAGCAGTTACGGGCAGGGCCAAGAGACCCAGTACTTC
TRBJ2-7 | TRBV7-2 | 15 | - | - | CASSGDWRGSYEQYF | TGTGCCAGCAGTGGGGACTGGCGGGGATCCTACGAGCAGTACTTC
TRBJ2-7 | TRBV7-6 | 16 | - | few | CASSLTGGLLSYEQYF | TGTGCCAGCAGCTTAACTGGGGGGCTCCTCTCCTACGAGCAGTACTTC
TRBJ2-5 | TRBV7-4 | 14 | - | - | CASSRLGRKETQYF | TGTGCCAGCAGCCGACTAGGGAGAAAAGAGACCCAGTACTTC
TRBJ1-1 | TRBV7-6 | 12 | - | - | CASSRGLAGKYF | TGTGCCAGCAGCCGGGGACTAGCGGGAAAGTATTTT
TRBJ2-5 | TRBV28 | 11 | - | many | CATYLRGTQYF | TGTGCCACTTATCTACGGGGGACCCAGTACTTC
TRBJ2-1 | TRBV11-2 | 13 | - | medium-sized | CASSSGFHNEQFF | TGTGCCAGCAGCTCCGGGTTCCACAATGAGCAGTTCTTC
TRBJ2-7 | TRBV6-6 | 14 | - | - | CASSPDRKAYEQYF | TGTGCCAGCAGTCCCGACAGGAAGGCCTACGAGCAGTACTTC
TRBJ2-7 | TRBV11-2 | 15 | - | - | CASSLGANRNNEQYF | TGTGCCAGCAGCTTAGGGGCCAACAGGAACAATGAGCAGTACTTC
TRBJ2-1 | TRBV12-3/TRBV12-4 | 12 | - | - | CASSLWPNEQFF | TGTGCCAGCAGTTTATGGCCTAATGAGCAGTTCTTC
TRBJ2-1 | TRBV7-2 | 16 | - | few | CASSLLGHGGYNEQFF | TGTGCCAGCAGCTTACTAGGGCACGGCGGGTACAATGAGCAGTTCTTC
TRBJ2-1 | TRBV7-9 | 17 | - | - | CASSLERTYPPYNEQFF | TGTGCCAGCAGCTTGGAAAGGACTTACCCGCCCTACAATGAGCAGTTCTTC
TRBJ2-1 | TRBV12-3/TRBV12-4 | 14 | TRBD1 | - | CASSLRDRGNEQFF | TGTGCCAGCAGTTTAAGGGACAGGGGGAATGAGCAGTTCTTC
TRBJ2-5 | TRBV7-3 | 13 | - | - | CASSSSGLPQQYF | TGTGCCAGCAGTTCCTCTGGCCTACCACAGCAGTACTTC
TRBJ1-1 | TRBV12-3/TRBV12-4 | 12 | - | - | CASSGRNTEAFF | TGTGCCAGCAGCGGAAGGAACACTGAAGCTTTCTTT
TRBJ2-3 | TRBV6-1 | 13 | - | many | CASSYGGADTQYF | TGTGCCAGCAGTTATGGGGGTGCAGATACGCAGTATTTT
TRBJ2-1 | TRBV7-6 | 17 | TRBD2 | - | CASSLEPGGSSYNEQFF | TGTGCTAGCAGCTTAGAGCCGGGAGGGAGCTCCTACAATGAGCAGTTCTTC
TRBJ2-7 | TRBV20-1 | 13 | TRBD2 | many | CSARAGGSYEQYF | TGCAGTGCTAGGGCGGGGGGCTCCTACGAGCAGTACTTC
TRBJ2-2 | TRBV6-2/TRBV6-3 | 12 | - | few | CASGSPRLELFF | TGTGCCAGCGGCTCCCCTAGGTTGGAGCTGTTTTTT
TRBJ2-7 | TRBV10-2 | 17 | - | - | CASSGNSSGRRSYEQYF | TGCGCCAGCAGTGGGAATTCAAGCGGGCGCCGATCCTACGAGCAGTACTTC
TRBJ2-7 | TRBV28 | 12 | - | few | CASSISARSLIF | TGTGCCAGCAGTATCTCGGCCCGTTCATTGATCTTC
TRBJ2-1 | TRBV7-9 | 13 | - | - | CASSLASGLRQFF | TGTGCCAGCAGCTTAGCCTCGGGTTTACGACAGTTCTTC
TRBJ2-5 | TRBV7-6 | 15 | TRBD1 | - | CASSLAQGAEGEQYF | TGTGCCAGCAGCTTAGCGCAGGGGGCTGAGGGAGAGCAGTACTTC
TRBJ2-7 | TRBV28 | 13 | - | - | CASRVRTSYEQYF | TGTGCCAGCAGGGTCCGGACCTCCTACGAGCAGTACTTC
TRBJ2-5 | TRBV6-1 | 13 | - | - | CASPNRDTGELFF | TGTGCCAGTCCAAACAGGGACACCGGGGAGCTGTTCTTC
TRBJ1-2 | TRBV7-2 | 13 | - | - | CASSDQVLVGYTF | TGTGCCAGCAGCGATCAGGTCTTGGTTGGCTACACCTTC
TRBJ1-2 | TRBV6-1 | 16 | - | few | CASRAPGEWLNYGYTF | TGTGCCAGCAGGGCCCCGGGCGAGTGGCTTAACTATGGCTACACCTTC
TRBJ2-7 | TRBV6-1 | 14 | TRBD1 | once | CASSHAQGAYEQYF | TGTGCCAGCAGCCACGCACAGGGGGCCTACGAGCAGTACTTC
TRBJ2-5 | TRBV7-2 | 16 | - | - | CASSLWGQNSYNEQYF | TGTGCCAGCAGCTTATGGGGCCAAAACTCCTACAATGAGCAGTACTTC
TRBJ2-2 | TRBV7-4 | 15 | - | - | CASSLVLPNTGELFF | TGTGCCAGCAGCTTAGTACTACCGAACACCGGGGAGCTGTTTTTT
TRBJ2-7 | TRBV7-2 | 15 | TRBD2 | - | CASSRSGSSYNEQYF | TGTGCCAGCAGCCGGAGCGGGAGCTCCTACAATGAGCAGTACTTC
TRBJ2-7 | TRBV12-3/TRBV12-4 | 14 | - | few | CASSRGPGTYEQYF | TGTGCCAGCAGCCGGGGGCCCGGTACCTACGAGCAGTACTTC
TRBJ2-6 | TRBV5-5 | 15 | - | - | CASSLQGSGANVLTF | TGTGCCAGCAGCTTACAGGGTTCCGGGGCCAACGTCCTGACTTTC
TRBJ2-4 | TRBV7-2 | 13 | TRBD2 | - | CASSLQSGREQYF | TGTGCCAGCAGCTTACAGTCAGGGAGGGAGCAGTACTTC
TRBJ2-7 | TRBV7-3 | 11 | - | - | CASSLGNEQYF | TGTGCCAGCAGCTTAGGCAATGAGCAGTACTTC
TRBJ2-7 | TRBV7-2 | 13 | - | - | CASSLGYSYEQYF | TGTGCCAGCAGCTTAGGGTACTCCTACGAGCAGTACTTC